These T cell receptor beta chains were read from a single sample in a study of blood T cell repertoires in COVID-19. Clones were read by immunoSEQ multiplex PCR, and TCRdb kept only the in-frame ones, dropping some. Seen here are about 230,000 clones, about nine tenths observed once, and the top ten hold 2.5% to 3%. The sequenced sample consisted of peripheral blood. These receptors originate from an older woman with acute or convalescent COVID-19. CDR3s include the opening cysteine and the closing phenylalanine or tryptophan. The D gene is left open where the match is weak. The size of a clone is reported for some rows only, either as once, few or many, or as a class for expanded clones.

>TRBV11-3|-|-|15|TRBJ2-2
TGTGCCAGCAGCTCGGCAGGGGCGAAGGCCGGGGAGCTGTTTTTT
CASSSAGAKAGELFF
>TRBV3-1/TRBV3-2|-|-|15|TRBJ1-2
TGTGCCAGCAGCCAAGATATCAGGGCCAACTATGGCTACACCTTC
CASSQDIRANYGYTF
>TRBV12-5|once|-|13|TRBJ1-2
TGTGCTAGTGGTTTGACAGAAAACTATGGCTACACCTTC
CASGLTENYGYTF
>TRBV11-2|-|TRBD1|14|TRBJ1-6
TGTGCCAGCAGTAGGACAGGGGTAGGCTCACCCCTCCACTTT
CASSRTGVGSPLHF
>TRBV9|-|TRBD1|15|TRBJ1-4
TGTGCCAGCAGCGTAGGGGCAGGGGGCCCGAGGAAACTGTTTTTT
CASSVGAGGPRKLFF
>TRBV28|-|-|12|TRBJ1-2
TGTGCCAGCACCTCGGGGGGCTATGGCTACACCTTC
CASTSGGYGYTF
>TRBV28|-|-|12|TRBJ2-5
TGTGCCAGCAGTCTACCCCGGGAGACCCAGTACTTC
CASSLPRETQYF
>TRBV28|-|-|15|TRBJ1-2
TGTGCCAGCAGGTCATACGTTCGAGCTAACTATGGCTACACCTTC
CASRSYVRANYGYTF
>TRBV10-3|-|TRBD1|14|TRBJ1-1
TGTGCCATTTCACAACAGGGGGCGCGGACTGAAGCTTTCTTT
CAISQQGARTEAFF
>TRBV2|-|-|13|TRBJ1-3
TGTGCCAGCAGGGGCTTCTCTGGAAACACCATATATTTT
CASRGFSGNTIYF
>TRBV11-3|-|TRBD2|16|TRBJ2-3
TGTGCCAGCAGCTTAAGACCGGGACTAGCGAGAGATACGCAGTATTTT
CASSLRPGLARDTQYF
>TRBV19|-|-|14|TRBJ1-5
TGTGCCAGTAGTTACACAGGGTGGCAGCAGCCCCAGCATTTT
CASSYTGWQQPQHF
>TRBV6-5|once|TRBD1|14|TRBJ1-1
TGTGCCAGCAGTAGGGACAGTTCAAACACTGAAGCTTTCTTT
CASSRDSSNTEAFF
>TRBV6-5|-|-|12|TRBJ1-3
TGTGCCAGCAGTTCCATTATAGACACCATATATTTT
CASSSIIDTIYF
>TRBV29-1|-|TRBD2|14|TRBJ2-3
TGCAGCGTGTTAGCGGGGGGGCTTGCCGATACGCAGTATTTT
CSVLAGGLADTQYF
>TRBV14|-|-|14|TRBJ2-7
TGTGCCAGCAGCCACAGGACATTATACTACGAGCAGTACTTC
CASSHRTLYYEQYF
>TRBV6-5|-|TRBD1|15|TRBJ2-7
TGTGCCAGCAGTTACCGTCGGGGACAGCGCTACGAGCAGTACTTC
CASSYRRGQRYEQYF
>TRBV18|-|-|16|TRBJ1-2
TGTGCCAGCTCACCCCACCCTCCCAGGGAAAGCTATGGCTACACCTTC
CASSPHPPRESYGYTF
>TRBV28|-|-|13|TRBJ2-7
TGTGCCAGCGACAGCATTGCCTGGCACGAGCAGTACTTC
CASDSIAWHEQYF
>TRBV5-8|-|-|16|TRBJ1-1
TGTGCCAGCCCGTCCCGGGCAGGGCTAGGATCCACTGAAGCTTTCTTT
CASPSRAGLGSTEAFF
>TRBV7-9|few|-|16|TRBJ1-2
TGTGCCAGCAGCTTAGTGACAGGTGAATCTTACTATGGCTACACCTTC
CASSLVTGESYYGYTF
>TRBV5-5|-|-|14|TRBJ1-6
TGTGCCAGCAGACAGGGAAATCACAACTCACCCCTCCACTTT
CASRQGNHNSPLHF
>TRBV19|-|-|14|TRBJ1-5
TGTGCCAGTAGTATTCCGGGGAGGGGTCAGCCCCAGCATTTT
CASSIPGRGQPQHF
>TRBV24-1|-|-|16|TRBJ2-7
TGTGCCACCAGTTCGACAGACCCTAGGAACCCTACCGAGCAGTACTTC
CATSSTDPRNPTEQYF
>TRBV11-3|-|-|14|TRBJ2-7
TGTGCCAGCAGTAAAGGGGCCTACTCCTACGAGCAGTACTTC
CASSKGAYSYEQYF
>TRBV10-2|-|-|13|TRBJ1-1
TGCGCCAGCAGTACAAGAGGGAACACTGAAGCTTTCTTT
CASSTRGNTEAFF
>TRBV7-2|-|TRBD1|13|TRBJ1-2
TGTGCCAGCAACCTAGGGACAGGGGGCGACTACACCTTC
CASNLGTGGDYTF
>TRBV7-8|few|TRBD2|15|TRBJ2-5
TGTGCCAGCAGCCAATGGACTAGCATGGAAGAGACCCAGTACTTC
CASSQWTSMEETQYF
>TRBV5-1|-|-|15|TRBJ1-4
TGCGCCAGCAGCCAGAGGGGGGGTCGCGAGGAAAAACTGTTTTTT
CASSQRGGREEKLFF
>TRBV7-9|-|-|13|TRBJ1-2
TGTGCCAGCAGCTACGACAGTCGCTATGGCTACACCTTC
CASSYDSRYGYTF
>TRBV5-5|-|-|13|TRBJ1-6
TGTGCCAGCAGCTTGGACCCGGATTCACCCCTCCACTTT
CASSLDPDSPLHF
>TRBV7-2|-|TRBD1|14|TRBJ2-5
TGTGCCAGCAGCCCCCCGGGACAGGGCCAGACCCAGTACTTC
CASSPPGQGQTQYF
>TRBV19|-|-|14|TRBJ1-5
TGTGCCAGCCGGGACTCTCGTTACAATCAGCCCCAGCATTTT
CASRDSRYNQPQHF
>TRBV5-8|-|TRBD2|14|TRBJ2-7
TGTGCCAGCAGGGAGCGGGAGGGGTCCTACGAGCAGTACTTC
CASREREGSYEQYF
>TRBV9|-|TRBD1|14|TRBJ2-7
TGTGCCAGCAGCGTCGACAGGGGGCAGGACGAGCAGTACTTC
CASSVDRGQDEQYF
>TRBV29-1|-|-|14|TRBJ2-6
TGCAGCGCCATGACACCCTCTGGGGCCAACGTCCTGACTTTC
CSAMTPSGANVLTF
>TRBV10-3|few|-|16|TRBJ2-7
TGTGCCATCAGTGAGTCGATAAACAGGGCCGCCTACGAGCAGTACTTC
CAISESINRAAYEQYF
>TRBV4-3|-|-|14|TRBJ2-2
TGCGCCAGCAGCCAAGGACACGGGGCCGGGGAGCTGTTTTTT
CASSQGHGAGELFF
>TRBV19|few|-|14|TRBJ1-2
TGTGCCAGTAACGAGTCCCCCCGTAACTATGGCTACACCTTC
CASNESPRNYGYTF
>TRBV3-1/TRBV3-2|-|TRBD2|14|TRBJ2-7
TGTGCCAGCAGCCCGGGACTAGCGGGAGACGAGCAGTACTTC
CASSPGLAGDEQYF
>TRBV24-1|-|TRBD2|16|TRBJ2-1
TGTGCCACCAGTGATTTGGCGGGACTAGGTTTAGGTGAGCAGTTCTTC
CATSDLAGLGLGEQFF
>TRBV2|-|-|16|TRBJ1-3
TGTGCCAGCAGTACGAGCATCAGACTCTCTGGAAACACCATATATTTT
CASSTSIRLSGNTIYF
>TRBV7-9|few|TRBD2|13|TRBJ2-7
TGTGCCAGCAACTGGGCCTCGGGAGGCGAGCAGTACTTC
CASNWASGGEQYF
>TRBV5-1|-|TRBD1|14|TRBJ1-1
TGCGCCAGCAGCTCGGGACAGGGGAACACTGAAGCTTTCTTT
CASSSGQGNTEAFF
>TRBV28|-|-|16|TRBJ1-2
TGTGCCAGCAGTTTTACTCGGGCAGGGATGGGGTATGGCTACACCTTC
CASSFTRAGMGYGYTF
>TRBV6-2/TRBV6-3|-|-|12|TRBJ2-1
TGTGCCAGCAGTTACGGGTCAGGTGAGCAGTTCTTC
CASSYGSGEQFF
>TRBV6-2/TRBV6-3|-|-|15|TRBJ2-3
TGTGCCAGCAGTTACCTGGACAGCTTCACAGATACGCAGTATTTT
CASSYLDSFTDTQYF
>TRBV4-2|few|-|13|TRBJ2-5
TGTGCCAGCAGCCAAGAGATAGCCGGGTCCCAGTACTTC
CASSQEIAGSQYF